This T cell receptor beta chain was identified in a study of T cells in Graves' hyperthyroidism and ophthalmopathy. Study information: Peripheral blood samples were taken at initial diagnosis, prior to any treatment.

There are many counts of this clonotype. RNA transcripts were the template for amplifying TCR beta CDR3 regions. Using the HTBI primer set, a first-round RT-PCR was run on the TCR CDR3. MiXCR, applied by TCRdb to the multiplex PCR reads, yields one record per CDR3 protein. The sample lists roughly 300,000 distinct CDR3 sequences, about 15% occurring once. Trimming at V came to 5 bases and at J to 6 bases, leaving 9 bases not matched to a gene. Germline-derived CDR1 and CDR2 are SGHAT and FQNNGV. The CDR3 sequence is 16 residues long. J is TRBJ2-7 and V is TRBV11-2; 14 bases align to TRBD2. Sequencing was performed on blood. The receptor was derived from a young woman with Graves' hyperthyroidism. Here the CDR3 DNA reads TGTGCCAGCAGCAATGGGACTAGCGGGAGAAAGGGCGAGCAGTACTTC. Protein sequence: CASSNGTSGRKGEQYF.